Given below is one T cell receptor (beta chain) in context. Its antigen is unknown. Here immunoSEQ multiplex PCR was the method, and the copy in TCRdb shows in-frame clones only, minus some. The sample shows some 130,000 clones, 93% of them seen only once. The sample comes from a study of T cell responses to AZD1222 COVID-19 vaccine. Study-level points and caveats: Repertoire sampling was restricted to post-peak T cell response timepoints. AZD1222 recipients seropositive at baseline numbered only 5 to 7. Spike-specific TCR breadth and depth rose after two AZD1222 doses.

Germline CDR1 reads SGHAT; CDR2 reads FQNNGV. V was cut by 0 bases and J by 7 bases, with 13 bases left in between. This CDR3 region has 15 residues. The material was peripheral blood, obtained on day 0 of AZD1222 vaccination. This TCR derives from an adult in good health. The chain recombines TRBV11-2 with TRBJ1-5; D is perhaps TRBD1 (5 bases). CDR3 bases: TGTGCCAGCAGCTTAGATTGGGGGTCGGAACAGCCCCAGCATTTT. This gives the protein CASSLDWGSEQPQHF.